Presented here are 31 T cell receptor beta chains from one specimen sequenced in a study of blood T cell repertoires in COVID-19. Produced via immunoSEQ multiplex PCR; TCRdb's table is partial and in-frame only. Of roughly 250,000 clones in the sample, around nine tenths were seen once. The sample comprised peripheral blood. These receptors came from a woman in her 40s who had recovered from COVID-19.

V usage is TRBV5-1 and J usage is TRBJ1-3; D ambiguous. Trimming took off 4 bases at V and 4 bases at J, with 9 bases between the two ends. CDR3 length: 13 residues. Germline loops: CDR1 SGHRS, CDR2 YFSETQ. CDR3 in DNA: TGCGCCAGCAGCCTCACAGTGGGAAACACCATATATTTT. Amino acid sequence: CASSLTVGNTIYF.

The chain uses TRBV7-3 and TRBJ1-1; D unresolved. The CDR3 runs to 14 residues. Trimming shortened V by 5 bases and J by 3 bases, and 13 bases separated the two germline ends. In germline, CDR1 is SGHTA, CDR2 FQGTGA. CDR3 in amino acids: CASSPGGRDTEAFF. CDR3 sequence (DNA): TGTGCCAGCAGCCCAGGAGGGAGGGACACTGAAGCTTTCTTT.

CDR3 loop: CASSPPPGQRAEGYTF. CDR3 nucleotides: TGTGCCAGCAGCCCCCCCCCGGGACAGCGGGCGGAGGGCTACACCTTC. The rearrangement uses TRBV3-1 (or the pseudogene TRBV3-2) and TRBJ1-2; TRBD1 matches 7 bases. The germline gives CDR1 LGHDT, CDR2 YNNKEL (reference sequence). The length of the CDR3 is 16 residues. Germline trimming cut 4 bases from V and 8 bases from J; bases unmatched to any gene: 16.

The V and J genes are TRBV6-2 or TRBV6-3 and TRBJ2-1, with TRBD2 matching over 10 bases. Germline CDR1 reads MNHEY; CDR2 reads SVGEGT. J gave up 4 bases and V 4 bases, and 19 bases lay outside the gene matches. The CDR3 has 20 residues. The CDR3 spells CASSSRLSVSGRPPYNEQFF. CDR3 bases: TGTGCCAGCAGTTCCCGCCTATCCGTTAGCGGGAGGCCACCTTACAATGAGCAGTTCTTC.

The CDR3 reads CASSLDREMTYEQYF. The CDR3 DNA reads as TGTGCCAGCAGCTTGGACAGGGAGATGACCTACGAGCAGTACTTC. The chain employs TRBV11-3 and TRBJ2-7; 8 bases are shared with TRBD1. Looked up from germline, CDR1 is SGHNT and CDR2 is YENEEA. The ends lost 3 bases at V and 2 bases at J; junction bases unmatched: 6. CDR3 length: 15 residues.

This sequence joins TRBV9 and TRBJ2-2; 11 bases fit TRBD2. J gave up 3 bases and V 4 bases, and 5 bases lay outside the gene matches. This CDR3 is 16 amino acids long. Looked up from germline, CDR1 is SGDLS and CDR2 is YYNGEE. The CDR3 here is CASSPRTSGYTGELFF. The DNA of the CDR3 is TGTGCCAGCAGCCCCAGGACTAGCGGGTACACCGGGGAGCTGTTTTTT.

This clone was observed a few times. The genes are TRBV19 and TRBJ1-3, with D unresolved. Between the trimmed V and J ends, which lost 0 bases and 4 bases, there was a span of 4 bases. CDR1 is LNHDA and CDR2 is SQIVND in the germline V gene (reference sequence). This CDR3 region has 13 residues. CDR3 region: CASSIDLGNTIYF. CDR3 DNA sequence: TGTGCCAGTAGTATAGATTTAGGAAACACCATATATTTT.

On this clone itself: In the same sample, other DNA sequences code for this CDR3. CDR3 DNA: TGTGCCAGCAGCTTGGGCCAGGACTATGGCTACACCTTC. Translation: CASSLGQDYGYTF. This chain connects TRBV5-4 to TRBJ1-2, with D unclear. Per the germline V gene, CDR1 is SGHNT and CDR2 is YYREEE (reference sequence). CDR3 length: 13 residues. Deletions cut 0 bases from V and 3 bases from J, with 6 bases between.

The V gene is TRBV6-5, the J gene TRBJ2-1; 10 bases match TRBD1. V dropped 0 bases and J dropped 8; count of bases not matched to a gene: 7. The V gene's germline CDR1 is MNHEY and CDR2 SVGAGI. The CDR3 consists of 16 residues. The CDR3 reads CASSYSDRGPDDEQFF. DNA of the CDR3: TGTGCCAGCAGTTACTCCGACAGGGGGCCCGACGATGAGCAGTTCTTC.

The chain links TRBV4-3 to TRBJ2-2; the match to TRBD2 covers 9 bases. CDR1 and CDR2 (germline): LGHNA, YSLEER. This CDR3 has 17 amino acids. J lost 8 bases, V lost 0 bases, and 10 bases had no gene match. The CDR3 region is CASSQDVGLAGPGELFF. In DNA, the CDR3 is TGCGCCAGCAGCCAAGATGTAGGGCTAGCGGGACCTGGGGAGCTGTTTTTT.

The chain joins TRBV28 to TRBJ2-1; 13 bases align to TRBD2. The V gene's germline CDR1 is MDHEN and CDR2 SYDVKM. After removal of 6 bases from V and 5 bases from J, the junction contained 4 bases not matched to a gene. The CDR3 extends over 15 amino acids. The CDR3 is CASRVLAGGNNEQFF. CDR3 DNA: TGTGCCAGCAGGGTACTAGCGGGGGGGAACAATGAGCAGTTCTTC.

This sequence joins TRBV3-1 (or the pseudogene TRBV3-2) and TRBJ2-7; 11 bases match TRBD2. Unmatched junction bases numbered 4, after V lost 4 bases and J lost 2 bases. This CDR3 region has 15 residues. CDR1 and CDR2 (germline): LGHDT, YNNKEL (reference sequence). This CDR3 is CASSLRTSGPYEQYF. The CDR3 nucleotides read TGTGCCAGCAGCCTGCGGACTAGCGGGCCCTACGAGCAGTACTTC.

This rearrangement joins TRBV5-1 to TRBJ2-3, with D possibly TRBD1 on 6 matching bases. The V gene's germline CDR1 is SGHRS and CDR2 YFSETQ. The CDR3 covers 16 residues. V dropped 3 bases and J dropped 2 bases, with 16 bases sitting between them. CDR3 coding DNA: TGCGCCAGCAGCTATTCCCCCAGGGGATTCACAGATACGCAGTATTTT. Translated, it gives CASSYSPRGFTDTQYF.

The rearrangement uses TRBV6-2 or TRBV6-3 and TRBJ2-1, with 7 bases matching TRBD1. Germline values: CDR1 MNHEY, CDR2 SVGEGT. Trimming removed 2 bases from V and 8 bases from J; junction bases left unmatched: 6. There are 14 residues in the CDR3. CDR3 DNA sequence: TGTGCCAGCAGTTACACGACAGGGTCGGATGAGCAGTTCTTC. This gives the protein CASSYTTGSDEQFF.

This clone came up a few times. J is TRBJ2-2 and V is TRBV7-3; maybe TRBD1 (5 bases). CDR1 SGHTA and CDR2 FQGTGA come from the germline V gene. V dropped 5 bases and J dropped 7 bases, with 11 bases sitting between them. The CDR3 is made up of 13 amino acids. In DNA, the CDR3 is TGTGCCAGCAGCCAGAAACAGGTCGGGGAGCTGTTTTTT. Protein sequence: CASSQKQVGELFF.

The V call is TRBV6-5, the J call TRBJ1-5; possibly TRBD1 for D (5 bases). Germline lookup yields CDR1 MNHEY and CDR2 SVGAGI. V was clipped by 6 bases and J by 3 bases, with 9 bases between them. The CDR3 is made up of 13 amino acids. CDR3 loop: CASSRDFNQPQHF. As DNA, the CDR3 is TGTGCCAGCAGCCGGGACTTCAATCAGCCCCAGCATTTT.

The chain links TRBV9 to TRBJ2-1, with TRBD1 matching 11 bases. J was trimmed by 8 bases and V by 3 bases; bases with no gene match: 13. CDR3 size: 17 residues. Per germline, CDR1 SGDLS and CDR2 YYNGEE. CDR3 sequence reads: CASSARTGGGYGYEQFF. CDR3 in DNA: TGTGCCAGCAGCGCCAGGACAGGGGGCGGGTACGGCTATGAGCAGTTCTTC.

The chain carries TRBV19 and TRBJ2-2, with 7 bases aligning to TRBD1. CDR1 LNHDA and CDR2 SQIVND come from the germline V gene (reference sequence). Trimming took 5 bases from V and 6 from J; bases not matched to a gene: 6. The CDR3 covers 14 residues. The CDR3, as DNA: TGTGCCAGTAGTCTAAGACAGGGCCCCGGGGAGCTGTTTTTT. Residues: CASSLRQGPGELFF.

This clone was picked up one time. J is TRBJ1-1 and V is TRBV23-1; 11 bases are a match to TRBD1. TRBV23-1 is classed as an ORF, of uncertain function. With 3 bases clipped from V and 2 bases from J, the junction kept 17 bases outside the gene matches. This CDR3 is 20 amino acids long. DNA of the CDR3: TGCGCCAGCAGTCACCACATAGGACAGGGGGCGTCGGGTCTCAACACTGAAGCTTTCTTT. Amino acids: CASSHHIGQGASGLNTEAFF.

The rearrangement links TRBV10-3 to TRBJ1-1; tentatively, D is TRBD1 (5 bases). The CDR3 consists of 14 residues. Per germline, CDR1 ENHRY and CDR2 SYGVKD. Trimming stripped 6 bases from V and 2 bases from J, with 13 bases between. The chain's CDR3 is CAIRGTAPNTEAFF. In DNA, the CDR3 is TGTGCCATCAGGGGGACTGCTCCTAACACTGAAGCTTTCTTT.

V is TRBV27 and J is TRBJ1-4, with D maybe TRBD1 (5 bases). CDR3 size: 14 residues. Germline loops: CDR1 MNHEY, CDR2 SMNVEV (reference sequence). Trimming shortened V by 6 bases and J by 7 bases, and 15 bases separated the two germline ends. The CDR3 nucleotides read TGTGCCAGCAGCCTCGCGGGGGTAGGTGAAAAACTGTTTTTT. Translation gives CASSLAGVGEKLFF.

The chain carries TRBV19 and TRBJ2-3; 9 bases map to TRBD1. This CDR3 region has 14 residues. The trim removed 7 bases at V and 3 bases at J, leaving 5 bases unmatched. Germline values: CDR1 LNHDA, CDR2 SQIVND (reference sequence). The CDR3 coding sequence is TGTGCCAGTACGACGGACAGGGGAACAGATACGCAGTATTTT. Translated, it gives CASTTDRGTDTQYF.

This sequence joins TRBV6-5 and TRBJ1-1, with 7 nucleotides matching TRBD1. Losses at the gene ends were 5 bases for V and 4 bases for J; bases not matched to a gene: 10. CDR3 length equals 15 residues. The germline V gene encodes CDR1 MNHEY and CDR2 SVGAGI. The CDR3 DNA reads TGTGCCAGCAGTCCGCAGGGGGGCTTGGGCACTGAAGCTTTCTTT. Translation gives CASSPQGGLGTEAFF.

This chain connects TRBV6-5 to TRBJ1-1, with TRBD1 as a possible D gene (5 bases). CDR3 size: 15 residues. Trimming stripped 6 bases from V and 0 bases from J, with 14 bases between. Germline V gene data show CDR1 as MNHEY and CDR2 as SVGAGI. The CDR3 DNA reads TGTGCCAGCAGGACCCGGGTAGGGGTGAACACTGAAGCTTTCTTT. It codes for CASRTRVGVNTEAFF.

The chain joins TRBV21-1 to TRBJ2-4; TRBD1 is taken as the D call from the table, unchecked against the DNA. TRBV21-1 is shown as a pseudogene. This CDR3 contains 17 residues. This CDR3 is CASKTVEQEFAKNIQYF. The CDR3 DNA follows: TGTGCCAGCAAGACGGTCGAGCAGGAATTTGCCAAAAACATTCAGTACTTC.

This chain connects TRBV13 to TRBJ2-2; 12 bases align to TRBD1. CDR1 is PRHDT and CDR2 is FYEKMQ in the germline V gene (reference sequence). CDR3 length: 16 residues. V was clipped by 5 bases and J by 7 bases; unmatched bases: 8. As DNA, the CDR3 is TGTGCCAGCAGCGCAGGGGGACAGGGGGCGATCGGGGAGCTGTTTTTT. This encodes CASSAGGQGAIGELFF.

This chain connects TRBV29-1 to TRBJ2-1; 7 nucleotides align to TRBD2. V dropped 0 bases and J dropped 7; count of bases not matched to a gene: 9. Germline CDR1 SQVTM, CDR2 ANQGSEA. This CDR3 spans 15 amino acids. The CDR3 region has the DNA TGCAGCGTTGAAGAACGACGGGGGGTTGGTAATGAGCAGTTCTTC. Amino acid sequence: CSVEERRGVGNEQFF.

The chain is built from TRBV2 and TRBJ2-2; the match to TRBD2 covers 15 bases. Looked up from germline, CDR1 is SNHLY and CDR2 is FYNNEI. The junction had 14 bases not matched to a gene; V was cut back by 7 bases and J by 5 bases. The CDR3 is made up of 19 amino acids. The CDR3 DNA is TGTGCCAGCATGAAAGGGCGGACTAGCGGGAGGGACCATACCGGGGAGCTGTTTTTT. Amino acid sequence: CASMKGRTSGRDHTGELFF.

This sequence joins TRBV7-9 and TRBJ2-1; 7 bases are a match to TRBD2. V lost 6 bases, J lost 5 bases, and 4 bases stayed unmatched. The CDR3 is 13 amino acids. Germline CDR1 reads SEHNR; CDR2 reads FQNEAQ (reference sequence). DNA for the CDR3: TGTGCCAGCAGTCGCGGACTAGACAATGAGCAGTTCTTC. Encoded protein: CASSRGLDNEQFF.

The CDR3 DNA reads TGTGCCAGCAAGGCCCAGGGCATAGGAGATGGCTACACCTTC. It is translated as CASKAQGIGDGYTF. The chain carries TRBV27 and TRBJ1-2; perhaps TRBD1 as D (5 bases). The CDR3 length is 14 residues. Germline CDR1 and CDR2: MNHEY and SMNVEV (reference sequence). The V end was cut by 7 bases, the J end by 6 bases, with 18 bases between.

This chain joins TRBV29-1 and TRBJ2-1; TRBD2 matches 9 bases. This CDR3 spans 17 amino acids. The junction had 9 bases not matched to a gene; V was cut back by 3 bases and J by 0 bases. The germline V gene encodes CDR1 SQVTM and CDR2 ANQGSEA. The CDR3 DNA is TGCAGCGTTGACGGCGGGAGGGCCTATACCTCCTACAATGAGCAGTTCTTC. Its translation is CSVDGGRAYTSYNEQFF.